These 6 T cell receptor beta chains came from one sample sequenced in a study of OX40 agonist ivuxolimab in advanced cancers. The method behind the library was the immunoSEQ multiplex PCR assay. In its TCRdb copy, this immuneACCESS table keeps in-frame sequences only and misses some clones. Where compared with another copy, unresolved V genes explain less than half of these, and the others have no known cause. The sample table shows tens of thousands of clones, and roughly 93% are seen once. About 0.32% of the sample comes from the top ten. Sample: CD4+ or CD8+ T cells sorted from blood, taken in a trial of the OX40 agonist ivuxolimab. The receptors derive from an adult with an advanced solid tumor such as melanoma, head and neck, liver or kidney cancer.

The rearrangement uses TRBV30 and TRBJ1-5; D call uncertain. The CDR3 contains 14 residues. Per the germline V gene, CDR1 is GTSNPN and CDR2 is SVGIG (reference sequence). V was cut by 1 base and J by 4 bases, with 11 bases left in between. The DNA for the CDR3 is TGTGCCTGGAGTGAGATGGGTCGGAATCAGCCCCAGCATTTT. Translation: CAWSEMGRNQPQHF. Using reference TRBV30 and TRBJ1-5 for the parts outside the CDR3, the full variable domain is SQTIHQWPATLVQPVGSPLSLECTVEGTSNPNLYWYRQAAGRGLQLLFYSVGIGQISSEVPQNLSASRPQDRQFILSSKKLLLSDSGFYLCAWSEMGRNQPQHFGDGTRLSIL.

This rearrangement joins TRBV7-9 to TRBJ1-1; unclear D gene. Germline values: CDR1 SEHNR, CDR2 FQNEAQ (reference sequence). This CDR3 has 13 amino acids. Deletions cut 0 bases from V and 14 bases from J, with 16 bases between. CDR3 in amino acids: CASSLADWAAAFF. The CDR3 DNA sequence: TGTGCCAGCAGCTTAGCTGACTGGGCAGCAGCCTTCTTT.

For the CDR3, the DNA is TGCGCCAGCAGCCAAGGACTAGTTCCTGAGACCCAGTACTTC. Translation: CASSQGLVPETQYF. The chain couples TRBV4-3 to TRBJ2-5; possibly TRBD2 for D (6 bases). V was pared by 1 base and J by 5 bases, with 11 bases between. The CDR3 runs 14 residues. CDR1 is LGHNA and CDR2 is YSLEER in the germline V gene.

This chain uses TRBV5-5 with TRBJ2-6; no firm D call. The V and J ends lost 2 bases and 0 bases respectively, with 9 bases between them. Germline CDR1 is SGHKS and CDR2 is YYEKEE (reference sequence). CDR3 length: 16 residues. CDR3 region: CASSFSVHSGANVLTF. The CDR3 nucleotides read TGTGCCAGCAGCTTTTCGGTCCACTCTGGGGCCAACGTCCTGACTTTC.

The CDR3 DNA reads as TGTGCCAGCAGCTCAAGCGGGCTAGCGGGAGCGACCCAGTACTTC. Translated, it gives CASSSSGLAGATQYF. The chain has TRBV11-2 and TRBJ2-5; 10 nucleotides align to TRBD2. CDR3 length: 15 residues. Germline CDR1 reads SGHAT; CDR2 reads FQNNGV. V lost 4 bases and J lost 7; bases outside the gene matches: 9.

V usage is TRBV14 and J usage is TRBJ2-4; 8 bases match TRBD1. The CDR3 extends over 16 amino acids. Germline values: CDR1 SGHDN, CDR2 FVKESK. Trimming removed 0 bases from V and 8 bases from J; junction bases left unmatched: 9. The CDR3 nucleotides read TGTGCCAGCAGCCAAGATCCCCGGACAGGGACCCACATTCAGTACTTC. Protein product: CASSQDPRTGTHIQYF.